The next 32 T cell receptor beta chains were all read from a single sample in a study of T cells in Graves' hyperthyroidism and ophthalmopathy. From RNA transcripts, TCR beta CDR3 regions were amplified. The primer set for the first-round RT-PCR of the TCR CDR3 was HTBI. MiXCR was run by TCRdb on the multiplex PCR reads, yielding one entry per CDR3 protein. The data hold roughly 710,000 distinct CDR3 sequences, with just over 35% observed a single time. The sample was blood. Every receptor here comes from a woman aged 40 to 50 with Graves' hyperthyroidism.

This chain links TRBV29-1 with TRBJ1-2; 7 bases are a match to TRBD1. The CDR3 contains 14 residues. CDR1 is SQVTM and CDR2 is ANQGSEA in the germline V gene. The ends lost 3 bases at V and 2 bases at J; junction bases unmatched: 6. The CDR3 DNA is TGCAGCGTTGATACCGTACAGGGGAACTATGGCTACACCTTC. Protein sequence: CSVDTVQGNYGYTF.

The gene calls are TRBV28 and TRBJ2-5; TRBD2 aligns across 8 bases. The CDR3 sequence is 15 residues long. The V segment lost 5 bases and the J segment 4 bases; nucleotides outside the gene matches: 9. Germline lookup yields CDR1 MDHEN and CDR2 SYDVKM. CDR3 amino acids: CASSAVGRGGETQYF. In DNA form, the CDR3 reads TGTGCCAGCAGTGCGGTCGGGAGGGGAGGAGAGACCCAGTACTTC.

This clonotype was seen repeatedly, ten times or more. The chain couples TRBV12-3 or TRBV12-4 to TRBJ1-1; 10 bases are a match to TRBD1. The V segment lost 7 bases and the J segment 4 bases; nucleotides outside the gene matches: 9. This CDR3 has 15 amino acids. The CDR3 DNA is TGTGCCAGCACCCTAAGACAGGGGGCGATCACTGAAGCTTTCTTT. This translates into CASTLRQGAITEAFF.

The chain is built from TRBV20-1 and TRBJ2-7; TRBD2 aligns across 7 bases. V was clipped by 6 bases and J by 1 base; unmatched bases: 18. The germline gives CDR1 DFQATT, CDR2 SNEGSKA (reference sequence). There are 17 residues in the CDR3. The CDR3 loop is CSASPIVGGLVSYEQYF. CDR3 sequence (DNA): TGCAGTGCCTCACCAATAGTGGGAGGGCTTGTGTCCTACGAGCAGTACTTC.

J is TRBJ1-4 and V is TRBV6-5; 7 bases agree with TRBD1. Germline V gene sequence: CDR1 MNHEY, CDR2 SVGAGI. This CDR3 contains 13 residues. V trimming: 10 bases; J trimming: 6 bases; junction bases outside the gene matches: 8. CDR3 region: CATHGRGHEKLFF. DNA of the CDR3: TGTGCCACCCACGGGAGGGGGCATGAAAAACTGTTTTTT.

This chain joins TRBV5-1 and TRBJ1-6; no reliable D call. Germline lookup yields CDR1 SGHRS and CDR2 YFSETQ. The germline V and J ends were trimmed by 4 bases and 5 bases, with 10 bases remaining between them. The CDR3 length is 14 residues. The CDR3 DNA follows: TGCGCCAGCAGCAGGGTATCGGATAATTCACCCCTCCACTTT. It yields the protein CASSRVSDNSPLHF.

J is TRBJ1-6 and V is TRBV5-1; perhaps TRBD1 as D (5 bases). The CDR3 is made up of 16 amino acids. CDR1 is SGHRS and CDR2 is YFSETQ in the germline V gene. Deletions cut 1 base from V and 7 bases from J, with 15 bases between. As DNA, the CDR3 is TGCGCCAGCAGCTTGTCCCCAGGGATCTTCAATTCACCCCTCCACTTT. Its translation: CASSLSPGIFNSPLHF.

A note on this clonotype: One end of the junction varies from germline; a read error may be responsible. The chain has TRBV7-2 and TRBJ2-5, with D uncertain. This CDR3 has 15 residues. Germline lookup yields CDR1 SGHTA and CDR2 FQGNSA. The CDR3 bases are TGCGCCAGCAGCCAAGATCGAAGTAGCCAAGAGACCCAGTACTTC. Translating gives CASSQDRSSQETQYF.

CDR3 nucleotides: TGCGCCAGCAGCTTTTCGTGGGCCTACGAGCAGTTCTTC. It specifies CASSFSWAYEQFF. This chain connects TRBV5-1 to TRBJ2-7; D not certain. The J call could be wrong; TRBJ2-1 is a better fit for the DNA end. Germline V gives CDR1 SGHRS, CDR2 YFSETQ. This CDR3 spans 13 amino acids.

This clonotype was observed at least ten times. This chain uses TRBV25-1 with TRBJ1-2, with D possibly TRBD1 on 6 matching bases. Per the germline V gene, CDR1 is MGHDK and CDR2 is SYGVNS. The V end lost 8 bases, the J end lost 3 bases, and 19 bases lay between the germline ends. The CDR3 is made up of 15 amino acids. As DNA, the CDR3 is TGTGCCAGCTCACCAAAGGACAGACCCGACTATGGCTACACCTTC. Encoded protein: CASSPKDRPDYGYTF.

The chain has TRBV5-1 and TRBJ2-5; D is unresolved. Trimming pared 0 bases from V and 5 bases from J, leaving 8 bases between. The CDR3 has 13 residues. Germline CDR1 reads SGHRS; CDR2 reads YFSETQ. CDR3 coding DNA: TGCGCCAGCAGCTTGGCCACATGGGAGACCCAGTACTTC. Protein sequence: CASSLATWETQYF.

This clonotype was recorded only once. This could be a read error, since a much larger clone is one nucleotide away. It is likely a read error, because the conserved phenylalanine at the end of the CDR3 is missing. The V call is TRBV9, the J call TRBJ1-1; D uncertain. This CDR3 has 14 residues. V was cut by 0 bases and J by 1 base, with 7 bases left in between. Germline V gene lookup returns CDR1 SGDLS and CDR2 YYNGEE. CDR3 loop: CASSVGSGNTEAFS. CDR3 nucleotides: TGTGCCAGCAGCGTAGGATCGGGGAACACTGAAGCTTTCTCT.

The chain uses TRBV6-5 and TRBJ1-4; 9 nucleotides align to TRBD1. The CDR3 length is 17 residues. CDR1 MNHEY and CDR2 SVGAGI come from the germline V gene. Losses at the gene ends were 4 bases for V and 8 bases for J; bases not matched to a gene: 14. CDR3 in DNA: TGTGCCAGCAGTTTAGAGGGGGGGACAGGGCCTTCCGAAAAACTGTTTTTT. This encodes CASSLEGGTGPSEKLFF.

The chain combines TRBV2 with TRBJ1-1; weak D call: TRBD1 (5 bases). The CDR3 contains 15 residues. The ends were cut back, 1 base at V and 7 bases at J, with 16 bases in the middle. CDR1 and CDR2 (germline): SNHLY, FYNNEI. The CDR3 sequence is CASSEGGRGAGEAFF. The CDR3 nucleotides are TGTGCCAGCAGTGAAGGGGGGAGGGGCGCGGGTGAAGCTTTCTTT.

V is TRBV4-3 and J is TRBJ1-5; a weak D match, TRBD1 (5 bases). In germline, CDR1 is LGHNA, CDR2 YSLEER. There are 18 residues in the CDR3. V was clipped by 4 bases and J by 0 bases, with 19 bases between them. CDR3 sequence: CASSLRADKSYSNQPQHF. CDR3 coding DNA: TGCGCCAGCAGCCTACGTGCGGACAAGTCATATAGCAATCAGCCCCAGCATTTT.

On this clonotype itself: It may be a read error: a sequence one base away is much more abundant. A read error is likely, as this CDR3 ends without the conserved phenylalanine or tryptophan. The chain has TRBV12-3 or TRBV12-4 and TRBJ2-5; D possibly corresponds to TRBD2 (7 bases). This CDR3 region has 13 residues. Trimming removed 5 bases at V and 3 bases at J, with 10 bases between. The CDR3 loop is CASSGGAEETQYL. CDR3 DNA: TGTGCCAGCAGTGGGGGGGCCGAAGAGACCCAGTACCTC.

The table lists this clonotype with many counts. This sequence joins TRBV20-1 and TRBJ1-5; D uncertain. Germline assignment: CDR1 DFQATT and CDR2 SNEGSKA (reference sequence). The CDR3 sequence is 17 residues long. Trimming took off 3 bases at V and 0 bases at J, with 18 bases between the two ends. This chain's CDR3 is CSASGFLVGDSNQPQHF. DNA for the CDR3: TGCAGTGCTAGTGGTTTCCTCGTCGGGGATAGCAATCAGCCCCAGCATTTT.

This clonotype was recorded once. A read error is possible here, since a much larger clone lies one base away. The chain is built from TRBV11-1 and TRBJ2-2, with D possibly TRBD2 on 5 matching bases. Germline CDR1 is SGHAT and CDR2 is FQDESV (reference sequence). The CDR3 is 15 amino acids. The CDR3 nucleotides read TGTGCCAGCAGCGCGGGTTGGGCGAACACCAGGGAGCTGTTTTTT. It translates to CASSAGWANTRELFF.

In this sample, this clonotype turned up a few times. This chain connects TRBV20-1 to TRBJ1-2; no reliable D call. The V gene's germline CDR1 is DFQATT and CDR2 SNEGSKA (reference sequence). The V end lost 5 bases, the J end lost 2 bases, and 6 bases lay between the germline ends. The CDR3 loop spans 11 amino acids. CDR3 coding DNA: TGCAGTGCTCCCCAGAACTATGGCTACACCTTC. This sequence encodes CSAPQNYGYTF.

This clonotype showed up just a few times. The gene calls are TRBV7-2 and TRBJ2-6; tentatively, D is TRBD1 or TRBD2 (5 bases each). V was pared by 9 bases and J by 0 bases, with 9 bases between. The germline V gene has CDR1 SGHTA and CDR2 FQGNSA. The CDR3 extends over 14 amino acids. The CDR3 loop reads CASRDLSGANVLTF. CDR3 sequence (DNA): TGTGCCAGTAGGGACCTCTCTGGGGCCAACGTCCTGACTTTC.

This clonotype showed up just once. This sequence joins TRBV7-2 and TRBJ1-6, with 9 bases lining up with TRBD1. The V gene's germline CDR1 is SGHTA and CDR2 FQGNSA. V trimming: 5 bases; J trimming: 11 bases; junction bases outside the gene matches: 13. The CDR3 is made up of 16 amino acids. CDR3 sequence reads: CASSRTGALLNPPLHF. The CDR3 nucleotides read TGTGCCAGCAGCCGGACAGGGGCCCTGCTGAATCCACCCCTCCACTTT.

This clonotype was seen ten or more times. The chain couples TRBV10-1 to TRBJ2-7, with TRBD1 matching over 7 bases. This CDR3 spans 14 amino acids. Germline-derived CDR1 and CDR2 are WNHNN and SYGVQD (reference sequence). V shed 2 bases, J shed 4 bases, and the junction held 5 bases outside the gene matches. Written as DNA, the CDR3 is TGCGCCAGCAGTGAGGCGAGACAGGGATACGAGCAGTACTTC. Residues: CASSEARQGYEQYF.

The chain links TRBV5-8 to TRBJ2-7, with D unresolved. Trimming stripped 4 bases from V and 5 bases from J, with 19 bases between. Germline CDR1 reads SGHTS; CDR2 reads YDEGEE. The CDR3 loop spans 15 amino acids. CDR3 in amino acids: CASSAPGSQFDEQYF. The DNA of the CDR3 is TGTGCCAGCAGCGCCCCCGGGTCCCAATTCGACGAGCAGTACTTC.

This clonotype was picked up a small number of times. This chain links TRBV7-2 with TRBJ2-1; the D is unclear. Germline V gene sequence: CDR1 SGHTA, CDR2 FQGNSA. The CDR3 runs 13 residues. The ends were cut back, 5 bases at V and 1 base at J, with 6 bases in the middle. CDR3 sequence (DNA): TGTGCCAGCAGCCGAGCATCCTACAATGAGCAGTTCTTC. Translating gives CASSRASYNEQFF.

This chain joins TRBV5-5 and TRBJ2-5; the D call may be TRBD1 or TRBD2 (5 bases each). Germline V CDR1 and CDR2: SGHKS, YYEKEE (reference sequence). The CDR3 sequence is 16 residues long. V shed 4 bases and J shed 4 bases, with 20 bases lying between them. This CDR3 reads CASSGDRDLERETQYF. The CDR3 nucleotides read TGTGCCAGCAGCGGGGACCGGGACCTTGAGAGAGAGACCCAGTACTTC.

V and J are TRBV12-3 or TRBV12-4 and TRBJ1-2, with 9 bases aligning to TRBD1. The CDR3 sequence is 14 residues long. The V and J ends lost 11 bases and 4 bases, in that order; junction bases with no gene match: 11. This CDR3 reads CAWRPPGQGYGYTF. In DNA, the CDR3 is TGTGCCTGGAGACCTCCGGGACAGGGCTATGGCTACACCTTC.

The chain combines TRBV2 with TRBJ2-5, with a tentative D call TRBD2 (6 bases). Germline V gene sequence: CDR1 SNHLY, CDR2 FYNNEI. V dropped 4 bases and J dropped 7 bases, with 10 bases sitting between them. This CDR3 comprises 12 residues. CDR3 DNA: TGTGCCAGCAGTGGTGGTAGCGGGACCCAGTACTTC. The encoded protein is CASSGGSGTQYF.

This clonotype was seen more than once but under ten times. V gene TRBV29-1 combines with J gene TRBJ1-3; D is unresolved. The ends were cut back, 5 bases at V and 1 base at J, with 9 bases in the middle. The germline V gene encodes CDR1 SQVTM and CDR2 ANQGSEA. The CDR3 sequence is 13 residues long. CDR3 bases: TGCAGCGTTCTGTCCTGGTCTGGAAACACCATATATTTT. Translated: CSVLSWSGNTIYF. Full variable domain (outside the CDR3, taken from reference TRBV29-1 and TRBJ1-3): SAVISQKPSRDICQRGTSLTIQCQVDSQVTMMFWYRQQPGQSLTLIATANQGSEATYESGFVIDKFPISRPNLTFSTLTVSNMSPEDSSIYLCSVLSWSGNTIYFGEGSWLTVV.

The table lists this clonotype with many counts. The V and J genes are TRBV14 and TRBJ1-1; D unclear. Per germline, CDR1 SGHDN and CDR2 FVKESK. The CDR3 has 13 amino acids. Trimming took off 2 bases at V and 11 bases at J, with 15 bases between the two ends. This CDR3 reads CASSQSSGRLAFF. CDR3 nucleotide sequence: TGTGCCAGCAGCCAAAGCTCCGGGCGGTTGGCTTTCTTT.

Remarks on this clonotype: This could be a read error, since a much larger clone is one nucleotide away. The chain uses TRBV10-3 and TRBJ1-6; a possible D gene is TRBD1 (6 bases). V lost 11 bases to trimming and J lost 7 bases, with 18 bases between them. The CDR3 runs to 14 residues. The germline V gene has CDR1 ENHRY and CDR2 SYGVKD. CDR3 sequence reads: CADRPGEKNSPLHF. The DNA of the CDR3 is TGTGCCGACAGACCAGGGGAGAAAAATTCACCCCTCCACTTT.

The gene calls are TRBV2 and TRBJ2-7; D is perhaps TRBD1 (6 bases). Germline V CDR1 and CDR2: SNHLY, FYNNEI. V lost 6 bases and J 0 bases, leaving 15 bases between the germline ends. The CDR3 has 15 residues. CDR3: CASRTTGMFSYEQYF. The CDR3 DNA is TGTGCCAGCAGAACTACAGGGATGTTCTCCTACGAGCAGTACTTC.

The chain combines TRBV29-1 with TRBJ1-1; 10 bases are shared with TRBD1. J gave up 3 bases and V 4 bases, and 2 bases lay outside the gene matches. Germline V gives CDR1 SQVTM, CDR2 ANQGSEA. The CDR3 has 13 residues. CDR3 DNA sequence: TGCAGCGTTGCCGGACAGGGGGACACTGAAGCTTTCTTT. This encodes CSVAGQGDTEAFF.